The clone carrying this T cell receptor beta chain has a count of ten or more. Its antigen remains unknown. The data were obtained in a study of T cells in Graves' hyperthyroidism and ophthalmopathy. Overall study findings and caveats: In the blood, most expanded thyroid clonotypes above 0.001 appeared as well.

Over 18 months, lack of ophthalmopathy progression marked Graves' hyperthyroidism as stable. The study left out patients who had uncontrolled infection, other autoimmune disease, pregnancy or lactation. Per germline, CDR1 SGHNT and CDR2 YENEEA. V lost 3 bases to trimming and J lost 7 bases, with 16 bases between them. The CDR3 totals 14 residues. The source material, RNA transcripts, was used to amplify TCR beta CDR3 regions. First-round RT-PCR targeting the TCR CDR3 was performed with the HTBI primer set. In TCRdb, the multiplex PCR reads were re-called with MiXCR into one record per CDR3 protein. The data contain around 400,000 distinct CDR3 sequences, about 25% of them seen just once; the ten biggest clones take up 70% to 75%.

The source is a man aged 45-65 years with Graves' hyperthyroidism. This sequence joins TRBV11-3 and TRBJ2-7; TRBD1 might be the D (5 bases). Sequences were obtained from blood. CDR3 residues: CASSFARGFGEQYF. The CDR3 DNA sequence: TGTGCCAGCAGCTTCGCTAGGGGCTTTGGAGAGCAGTACTTC.